The 27 T cell receptor beta chains below were found in one sample sequenced in a study of blood T cell repertoires in COVID-19. Here immunoSEQ multiplex PCR was the method, and the copy in TCRdb shows in-frame clones only, minus some. The sample includes about 100,000 clones, about 80% of them seen just once. The source material was peripheral blood. These receptors came from a man between 65 and 85 years old with active or convalescent COVID-19.

This clone appeared a few times. This rearrangement joins TRBV6-6 to TRBJ2-7; 7 bases line up with TRBD1. Germline V gene lookup returns CDR1 MNHNY and CDR2 SVGAGI (reference sequence). The trim removed 5 bases at V and 4 bases at J, leaving 5 bases unmatched. CDR3 length equals 13 residues. The CDR3 sequence: CASSQTGVYEQYF. In DNA, the CDR3 is TGTGCCAGCAGTCAAACAGGGGTGTACGAGCAGTACTTC.

The table lists this clone with a count of one. The chain has TRBV20-1 and TRBJ2-3; D is uncertain. The CDR3 has 14 residues. Germline V gives CDR1 DFQATT, CDR2 SNEGSKA (reference sequence). Trimming took 3 bases from V and 0 from J, leaving 10 bases between them. CDR3 sequence reads: CSASDGASTDTQYF. The DNA of the CDR3 is TGCAGTGCTAGTGACGGTGCTAGCACAGATACGCAGTATTTT.

This chain joins TRBV2 and TRBJ2-3; possibly TRBD2 for D (5 bases). Looked up from germline, CDR1 is SNHLY and CDR2 is FYNNEI. This CDR3 spans 14 amino acids. Trimming shortened V by 4 bases and J by 0 bases, and 8 bases separated the two germline ends. The DNA for the CDR3 is TGTGCCAGCAGTGGGAGGACTAGCACAGATACGCAGTATTTT. Its translation: CASSGRTSTDTQYF.

V and J are TRBV19 and TRBJ1-1; D is unresolved. Germline values: CDR1 LNHDA, CDR2 SQIVND (reference sequence). The CDR3 length is 13 residues. Between the trimmed V and J ends, which lost 8 bases and 5 bases, there was a span of 15 bases. DNA for the CDR3: TGTGCCAGTGGAAGACTACTAAGTACTGAAGCTTTCTTT. Translated: CASGRLLSTEAFF.

This chain's CDR3 is CASSEGRGRVSGNQPQHF. In DNA, the CDR3 is TGTGCCAGCAGTGAAGGCAGGGGTCGGGTAAGTGGCAATCAGCCCCAGCATTTT. This chain uses TRBV2 with TRBJ1-5, with D perhaps matching TRBD1 (6 bases). V was pared by 1 base and J by 2 bases, with 18 bases between. The CDR3 is made up of 18 amino acids. Per the germline V gene, CDR1 is SNHLY and CDR2 is FYNNEI.

This rearrangement joins TRBV27 to TRBJ2-3; D gene unclear. Germline CDR1 is MNHEY and CDR2 is SMNVEV (reference sequence). The CDR3 extends over 15 amino acids. Trimming removed 3 bases from V and 2 bases from J, with 12 bases in between. CDR3 region: CASSFSRVATDTQYF. CDR3 in DNA: TGTGCCAGCAGTTTCTCCCGGGTAGCCACAGATACGCAGTATTTT.

J is TRBJ1-1 and V is TRBV14; possible D gene TRBD1, 5 bases. The CDR3 is made up of 15 amino acids. With 8 bases removed from V and 1 base from J, the gap between germline ends came to 17 bases. Germline V gives CDR1 SGHDN, CDR2 FVKESK. DNA of the CDR3: TGTGCCAGCGCTCCCACGAGGCAGGGGAACACTGAAGCTTTCTTT. It is translated as CASAPTRQGNTEAFF.

The DNA for the CDR3 is TGTGCCAGCAGCCTTACTGGGACACCTGGAAACACCATATATTTT. Translated, it gives CASSLTGTPGNTIYF. The V call is TRBV9, the J call TRBJ1-3; D perhaps matches TRBD1 (6 bases). Deletions cut 4 bases from V and 2 bases from J, with 13 bases between. Looked up from germline, CDR1 is SGDLS and CDR2 is YYNGEE. CDR3 length: 15 amino acids.

The chain carries TRBV9 and TRBJ2-1, with 8 bases aligning to TRBD2. The germline V gene encodes CDR1 SGDLS and CDR2 YYNGEE. V was clipped by 2 bases and J by 2 bases; unmatched bases: 6. The CDR3 consists of 16 residues. The CDR3 here is CASSVQAGVAYNEQFF. CDR3 nucleotides: TGTGCCAGCAGCGTCCAAGCGGGAGTGGCCTACAATGAGCAGTTCTTC. Variable domain in full (rest from reference TRBV9 and TRBJ2-1): DSGVTQTPKHLITATGQRVTLRCSPRSGDLSVYWYQQSLDQGLQFLIQYYNGEERAKGNILERFSAQQFPDLHSELNLSSLELGDSALYFCASSVQAGVAYNEQFFGPGTRLTVL.

J is TRBJ2-1 and V is TRBV6-1; 12 bases line up with TRBD2. The length of the CDR3 is 15 residues. Germline V CDR1 and CDR2: MNHNS, SASEGT. V was pared by 1 base and J by 7 bases, with 2 bases of the junction left unmatched. In nucleotides, the CDR3 is TGTGCCAGCAGTGAAGGGACTAGCGGGGCGAATGAGCAGTTCTTC. Residues: CASSEGTSGANEQFF.

This rearrangement joins TRBV15 to TRBJ1-3, with a tentative D call TRBD1 (6 bases). The germline V gene has CDR1 LNHNV and CDR2 YYDKDF (reference sequence). The CDR3 extends over 17 amino acids. Trimming removed 6 bases from V and 0 bases from J, with 18 bases in between. This CDR3 is CATRAQGIASSGNTIYF. CDR3 bases: TGTGCCACCAGGGCGCAGGGGATTGCTAGCTCTGGAAACACCATATATTTT.

The chain recombines TRBV5-4 with TRBJ2-5, with 8 bases identical to TRBD2. V lost 4 bases, J lost 5 bases, and 10 bases stayed unmatched. The V gene's germline CDR1 is SGHNT and CDR2 YYREEE (reference sequence). This CDR3 is 15 amino acids long. CDR3 sequence (DNA): TGTGCCAGCAGCCAGGACGCGGGAGGCGGGGAGACCCAGTACTTC. Protein product: CASSQDAGGGETQYF.

This clone was seen once. The CDR3 is CASSSRGRGYTF. In nucleotides, the CDR3 is TGTGCCAGCAGTTCCAGGGGCCGTGGCTACACCTTC. V gene TRBV28 combines with J gene TRBJ1-2; D may be TRBD1 (6 bases). The CDR3 covers 12 residues. The germline gives CDR1 MDHEN, CDR2 SYDVKM. Deletions cut 4 bases from V and 7 bases from J, with 10 bases between.

This sequence joins TRBV25-1 and TRBJ1-5; a weak D match, TRBD1 (5 bases). The germline V gene has CDR1 MGHDK and CDR2 SYGVNS. The CDR3 runs 14 residues. V shed 3 bases and J shed 1 base, with 7 bases lying between them. CDR3 amino acids: CASSEWGSNQPQHF. The CDR3 DNA reads as TGTGCCAGCAGTGAGTGGGGCAGCAATCAGCCCCAGCATTTT. Full variable domain (outside the CDR3, taken from reference TRBV25-1 and TRBJ1-5): EADIYQTPRYLVIGTGKKITLECSQTMGHDKMYWYQQDPGMELHLIHYSYGVNSTEKGDLSSESTVSRIRTEHFPLTLESARPSHTSQYLCASSEWGSNQPQHFGDGTRLSIL.

The chain links TRBV10-3 to TRBJ2-7; TRBD2 matches 14 bases. V was clipped by 4 bases and J by 2 bases; unmatched bases: 1. The CDR3 has 15 amino acids. Germline V gives CDR1 ENHRY, CDR2 SYGVKD. CDR3 protein: CAISGLAGGAYEQYF. CDR3 sequence (DNA): TGTGCCATCAGTGGACTAGCGGGGGGGGCCTACGAGCAGTACTTC.

The chain couples TRBV19 to TRBJ2-2, with TRBD2 matching over 7 bases. V shed 3 bases and J 4 bases; nucleotides not matched to a gene: 5. This CDR3 is 15 amino acids long. Germline assignment: CDR1 LNHDA and CDR2 SQIVND (reference sequence). The CDR3 DNA reads as TGTGCCAGTAGTATCTCTAGCGGTGGCACCGGGGAGCTGTTTTTT. It encodes CASSISSGGTGELFF.

The chain is built from TRBV10-3 and TRBJ2-1; D possibly corresponds to TRBD2 (6 bases). The CDR3 covers 16 residues. The germline V gene encodes CDR1 ENHRY and CDR2 SYGVKD. The V gene lost 2 bases and the J gene lost 4 bases, with 15 bases spanning the gap. The CDR3 loop is CAISEPGTGEYNEQFF. CDR3 nucleotide sequence: TGTGCCATCAGTGAGCCCGGGACTGGAGAATACAATGAGCAGTTCTTC.

V is TRBV19 and J is TRBJ1-1, with D possibly matching TRBD1 (6 bases). The V and J ends lost 8 bases and 3 bases respectively, with 13 bases between them. Germline V lookup: CDR1 LNHDA, CDR2 SQIVND (reference sequence). CDR3 length equals 13 residues. The CDR3 DNA sequence: TGTGCCAGTGTAGACAGGCTTTACACTGAAGCTTTCTTT. This gives the protein CASVDRLYTEAFF.

Of note for this clone: At one end the junction does not follow the germline gene, possibly because of a read error. This sequence joins TRBV7-7 and TRBJ2-5; 14 positions match TRBD2. This CDR3 has 15 amino acids. Germline CDR1 SSHAT, CDR2 FNYEAQ (reference sequence). For the CDR3, the DNA is TGTGCTAGCAGCTTAGGGACTAGCGGGAGTGAGACCCAGTACTTC. The encoded protein is CASSLGTSGSETQYF.

V usage is TRBV9 and J usage is TRBJ2-2, with 8 positions matching TRBD2. Losses at the gene ends were 6 bases for V and 1 base for J; bases not matched to a gene: 2. The CDR3 spans 14 residues. Germline CDR1 reads SGDLS; CDR2 reads YYNGEE. This CDR3 is CASTSGRNTGELFF. The CDR3 bases are TGTGCCAGCACTAGCGGGCGGAACACCGGGGAGCTGTTTTTT.

The rearrangement uses TRBV10-3 and TRBJ2-3; 7 bases are shared with TRBD2. CDR1 is ENHRY, CDR2 SYGVKD, per germline. After removal of 4 bases from V and 3 bases from J, the junction contained 4 bases not matched to a gene. The CDR3 totals 14 residues. Here the CDR3 DNA reads TGTGCCATCAGTGGCACTAGCGAGACAGATACGCAGTATTTT. It translates to CAISGTSETDTQYF.

The chain has TRBV7-6 and TRBJ1-1; 8 bases align to TRBD1. CDR1 and CDR2 from the germline V gene are SGHVS and FNYEAQ. V shed 5 bases and J 5 bases; nucleotides not matched to a gene: 10. The length of the CDR3 is 15 residues. The CDR3 DNA follows: TGTGCCAGCAGCCCCCGAACAGGGGGAAATACTGAAGCTTTCTTT. This translates into CASSPRTGGNTEAFF.

The gene calls are TRBV7-2 and TRBJ2-5; D remains ambiguous. Trimming removed 4 bases at V and 2 bases at J, with 14 bases between. Germline V CDR1 and CDR2: SGHTA, FQGNSA. CDR3 length: 15 amino acids. The CDR3 bases are TGTGCCAGCAGCTCAGGTCAAACCAAACAAGAGACCCAGTACTTC. Its protein is CASSSGQTKQETQYF.

This clone has more than one count but fewer than ten. This sequence joins TRBV2 and TRBJ2-1; the match to TRBD1 covers 7 bases. The germline gives CDR1 SNHLY, CDR2 FYNNEI. After removal of 5 bases from V and 7 bases from J, the junction contained 11 bases not matched to a gene. This CDR3 comprises 15 residues. The CDR3 is CASSSIGTDLNEQFF. In DNA form, the CDR3 reads TGTGCCAGCAGTTCTATAGGGACAGATTTAAATGAGCAGTTCTTC.

CDR3 in DNA: TGTGCCATCAGCAGGGACAGAATGAACACTGAAGCTTTCTTT. Residues: CAISRDRMNTEAFF. The chain couples TRBV10-3 to TRBJ1-1, with TRBD1 identical over 7 bases. This CDR3 comprises 14 residues. Germline CDR1 ENHRY, CDR2 SYGVKD. V lost 6 bases, J lost 0 bases, and 4 bases stayed unmatched.

The V call is TRBV5-1, the J call TRBJ2-7; possibly TRBD1 for D (5 bases). From germline, CDR1 is SGHRS and CDR2 YFSETQ. Deletions cut 0 bases from V and 5 bases from J, with 15 bases between. The CDR3 totals 15 residues. Written as DNA, the CDR3 is TGCGCCAGCAGCTTGGACTCCCAGGGTCCCAACGAGCAGTACTTC. This codes for CASSLDSQGPNEQYF.

This clone has only a few counts. The genes are TRBV6-5 and TRBJ1-2; D not certain. The CDR3 spans 13 residues. The germline V and J ends were trimmed by 0 bases and 4 bases, with 6 bases remaining between them. The germline CDR1 and CDR2 sequences are MNHEY and SVGAGI. CDR3 coding DNA: TGTGCCAGCAGTTACTCGAGCCCCTATGGCTACACCTTC. The encoded protein is CASSYSSPYGYTF.